These 16 T cell receptor beta chains were sequenced from one sample in a study of early T cells in non-severe SARS-CoV-2 infection. MiXCR, applied by TCRdb to the 5' RACE reads, yields one record per CDR3 protein. This sample has some 98,000 distinct CDR3 sequences, with about 11% found just once. The sequenced material came from whole blood. Receptors originate from an adult who was a healthcare worker with PCR-confirmed SARS-CoV-2 infection or an uninfected control (not recorded which).

This clonotype was seen at least ten times. The CDR3 here is CASSPSGTGSSYEQYF. DNA for the CDR3: TGTGCCAGCTCACCATCCGGGACAGGGTCCTCCTACGAGCAGTACTTC. The rearrangement joins TRBV18 to TRBJ2-7; 9 bases line up with TRBD1. With V trimmed by 2 bases and J by 0 bases, 5 bases remained unmatched. From germline, CDR1 is KGHSH and CDR2 LQKENI. The CDR3 consists of 16 residues.

This clonotype has ten or more counts. The rearrangement uses TRBV27 and TRBJ1-4; 10 bases map to TRBD1. This CDR3 comprises 14 residues. J lost 8 bases, V lost 6 bases, and 6 bases had no gene match. Germline values: CDR1 MNHEY, CDR2 SMNVEV (reference sequence). CDR3 in amino acids: CASRTTGGREKLFF. Written as DNA, the CDR3 is TGTGCCAGCAGGACGACAGGGGGCCGGGAAAAACTGTTTTTT.

This clonotype has a handful of counts. The chain combines TRBV7-2 with TRBJ2-3, with TRBD2 identical over 11 bases. CDR1 is SGHTA and CDR2 is FQGNSA in the germline V gene. The junction had 7 bases not matched to a gene; V was cut back by 3 bases and J by 2 bases. This CDR3 region has 17 residues. CDR3 DNA sequence: TGTGCCAGCAGCTTGAAAAGTAGCGGGGGGGACACAGATACGCAGTATTTT. Protein product: CASSLKSSGGDTDTQYF.

This clonotype appeared many times. Its ends do not fully match the called genes, so a read error is possible. V and J are TRBV9 and TRBJ1-3, with 8 bases matching TRBD1. Germline CDR1 reads SGDLS; CDR2 reads YYNGEE. The CDR3 contains 16 residues. The CDR3 loop reads CASSAGQGGSENTIYF. For the CDR3, the DNA is TGTGCCAGCAGCGCCGGACAGGGCGGCTCTGAAAACACCATATATTTT. Drawing the rest from reference TRBV9 and TRBJ1-3, the complete variable domain is DSGVTQTPKHLITATGQRVTLRCSPRSGDLSVYWYQQSLDQGLQFLIQYYNGEERAKGNILERFSAQQFPDLHSELNLSSLELGDSALYFCASSAGQGGSENTIYFGEGSWLTVV.

This clonotype was observed a handful of times. V gene TRBV6-5 combines with J gene TRBJ1-6, with D unresolved. V was shortened by 5 bases and J by 0 bases, with 23 bases between the two germline ends. Germline-derived CDR1 and CDR2 are MNHEY and SVGAGI. This CDR3 comprises 20 residues. The CDR3: CASSRDHGIGISSYNSPLHF. The CDR3 DNA reads as TGTGCCAGCAGTCGCGACCACGGAATTGGAATTAGCTCCTATAATTCACCCCTCCACTTT.

This chain joins TRBV7-2 and TRBJ2-3; 11 nucleotides match TRBD2. V was clipped by 2 bases and J by 4 bases; unmatched bases: 5. Germline values: CDR1 SGHTA, CDR2 FQGNSA. CDR3 length: 16 residues. The CDR3 bases are TGTGCCAGCAGCTTAAGGAAGACTAGCGGGGCAGATACGCAGTATTTT. This translates into CASSLRKTSGADTQYF. Full variable domain (remainder filled in from reference TRBV7-2 and TRBJ2-3): GAGVSQSPSNKVTEKGKDVELRCDPISGHTALYWYRQSLGQGLEFLIYFQGNSAPDKSGLPSDRFSAERTGGSVSTLTIQRTQQEDSAVYLCASSLRKTSGADTQYFGPGTRLTVL.

In this sample, this clonotype turned up many times. This chain connects TRBV28 to TRBJ1-2, with D perhaps matching TRBD1 (5 bases). Trimming took off 5 bases at V and 6 bases at J, with 16 bases between the two ends. The CDR3 runs 14 residues. Per the germline V gene, CDR1 is MDHEN and CDR2 is SYDVKM. The CDR3 loop reads CASSVGTASHGYTF. The CDR3 region has the DNA TGTGCCAGCAGTGTCGGGACCGCCAGCCATGGCTACACCTTC.

This clonotype showed up many times. The chain recombines TRBV7-2 with TRBJ1-4; D is unclear. The V and J ends lost 2 bases and 4 bases respectively, with 5 bases between them. This CDR3 contains 13 residues. Germline CDR1 reads SGHTA; CDR2 reads FQGNSA. As DNA, the CDR3 is TGTGCCAGCAGCTTACCCCGTAATGAAAAACTGTTTTTT. This translates into CASSLPRNEKLFF.

The rearrangement joins TRBV28 to TRBJ2-5; tentative D call: TRBD2 (6 bases). CDR3 size: 12 residues. CDR1 and CDR2 from the germline V gene are MDHEN and SYDVKM. The V end was cut by 5 bases, the J end by 9 bases, with 13 bases between. The CDR3 nucleotides are TGTGCCAGCAGTCCCCCGGGGGATGCCCAGTACTTC. Translation gives CASSPPGDAQYF.

This sequence joins TRBV12-3 or TRBV12-4 and TRBJ1-2; D gene unclear. CDR3 length: 13 residues. Trimming removed 3 bases at V and 4 bases at J, with 9 bases between. The chain's CDR3 is CASSFSGAYGYTF. CDR3 bases: TGTGCCAGCAGTTTTTCAGGTGCCTATGGCTACACCTTC.

CDR3: CASSPGTGGPDTQYF. Here the CDR3 DNA reads TGTGCCAGCAGTCCCGGGACAGGGGGCCCAGATACGCAGTATTTT. The gene calls are TRBV6-5 and TRBJ2-3, with 12 bases lining up with TRBD1. CDR1 MNHEY and CDR2 SVGAGI come from the germline V gene. The CDR3 length is 15 residues. The V and J ends lost 5 bases and 4 bases, in that order; junction bases with no gene match: 4.

The rearrangement links TRBV12-3 or TRBV12-4 to TRBJ2-1, with TRBD2 matching over 8 bases. CDR3 length: 18 amino acids. V lost 3 bases, J lost 0 bases, and 10 bases stayed unmatched. CDR3 bases: TGTGCCAGCAGTTTCCCCAGCGGGGGTTTGAGCTCCTACAATGAGCAGTTCTTC. This encodes CASSFPSGGLSSYNEQFF.

This rearrangement joins TRBV14 to TRBJ1-4; D remains unclear. This CDR3 has 15 amino acids. Trimming took off 1 base at V and 12 bases at J, with 18 bases between the two ends. From germline, CDR1 is SGHDN and CDR2 FVKESK. Here the CDR3 DNA reads TGTGCCAGCAGCCAAGGGCGTTTGGATAATCTGGAACTGTTTTTT. Translation: CASSQGRLDNLELFF. The full variable domain, rest sourced from reference TRBV14 and TRBJ1-4, is EAGVTQFPSHSVIEKGQTVTLRCDPISGHDNLYWYRRVMGKEIKFLLHFVKESKQDESGMPNNRFLAERTGGTYSTLKVQPAELEDSGVYFCASSQGRLDNLELFFGSGTQLSVL.

This clonotype was observed many times. The J gene is TRBJ2-1, the V gene TRBV7-9, with 7 positions matching TRBD1. With 5 bases clipped from V and 3 bases from J, the junction kept 10 bases outside the gene matches. The germline gives CDR1 SEHNR, CDR2 FQNEAQ (reference sequence). The CDR3 is 16 residues long. The CDR3 DNA reads as TGTGCCAGCAGCGATGCCGGGACAGCGCGCTACAATGAGCAGTTCTTC. Translating gives CASSDAGTARYNEQFF.

The CDR3 region is CSVGRDRINEQYF. DNA of the CDR3: TGCAGCGTTGGGAGGGACAGAATAAACGAGCAGTACTTC. The genes are TRBV29-1 and TRBJ2-7; D is possibly TRBD1 (7 bases). V gave up 4 bases and J gave up 5 bases, with 15 bases separating them. This CDR3 is 13 amino acids long. Germline values: CDR1 SQVTM, CDR2 ANQGSEA.

This sequence joins TRBV27 and TRBJ1-2; D is unclear. Germline CDR1 MNHEY, CDR2 SMNVEV (reference sequence). The ends were cut back, 3 bases at V and 8 bases at J, with 10 bases in the middle. The CDR3 consists of 12 residues. The CDR3 loop reads CASSFRGNGYTF. CDR3 sequence (DNA): TGTGCCAGCAGTTTTCGAGGGAACGGCTACACCTTC.